A selection of T cell receptor beta chains follows, all from one sample in a study of T cell responses to AZD1222 COVID-19 vaccine. Using immunoSEQ multiplex PCR, the repertoire was profiled, and TCRdb retains in-frame clones only, with some absent. The top ten clones hold approximately 20% of a sample with 100,000 to 150,000 clones, 86% of them seen once. The source material was peripheral blood, sampled on day 0 of AZD1222 vaccination. All receptors come from an adult in good health. CDR3s include the opening cysteine and the closing phenylalanine or tryptophan. Fields, in order: J gene, V gene, CDR3 protein.

TRBJ2-5,TRBV5-5,CASSLNREGETQYF
TRBJ2-7,TRBV6-6,CASSYNYEQYF
TRBJ1-3,TRBV5-4,CASSQYRGAAARRNTIYF
TRBJ2-7,TRBV18,CASSPKGSLGYEQYF
TRBJ1-2,TRBV3-1/TRBV3-2,CASSLIGSGYTF
TRBJ1-6,TRBV21-1,CASTPPGPGGSPLHF
TRBJ2-3,TRBV2,CASSRLAGGQDTQYF
TRBJ1-1,TRBV4-1,CASSQVKGRNTEAFF
TRBJ1-6,TRBV1,CTSSHDGSYNSPLHF
TRBJ1-1,TRBV6-5,CASSWDSGNTEAFF
TRBJ2-3,TRBV6-5,CASTNLGQDTQYF
TRBJ1-6,TRBV5-5,CASRRDINNSPLHF
TRBJ1-1,TRBV11-2,CASNWGTRTEAFF
TRBJ1-5,TRBV12-5,CASGLVRLGGNQPQHF
TRBJ1-5,TRBV7-8,CASGDYSNQPQHF
TRBJ2-7,TRBV28,CASSLGGGYEQYF
TRBJ2-7,TRBV27,CASSSGTGMMEQYF